This TCR beta chain derives from a study of blood T cell repertoires in COVID-19. Study-level background: Sites across the United States, Italy and Spain contributed samples from acute and convalescent COVID-19.

Seattle cases were enrolled at active infection and followed longitudinally. Per the original methods: The assay estimated nucleated cells by amplifying reference gene primers. Using immunoSEQ multiplex PCR, the repertoire was profiled, and TCRdb retains in-frame clones only, with some absent. V, J and clone size derive from that table, while D and trimming were established from the DNA sequence. The sample consists of around 250,000 clones, 90% of them appearing once. The CDR3 extends over 14 amino acids. V trimming: 6 bases; J trimming: 4 bases; junction bases outside the gene matches: 9. Germline V gene data show CDR1 as SQVTM and CDR2 as ANQGSEA.

The receptor comes from a woman between 55 and 75 years old with COVID-19, enrolled during active disease. Sequenced: peripheral blood. The rearrangement joins TRBV29-1 to TRBJ1-5; TRBD1 agrees at 7 bases. DNA of the CDR3: TGCAGCGTCATAGCCGGGACAGCAAATCAGCCCCAGCATTTT. It translates to CSVIAGTANQPQHF.